This passage covers 9 T cell receptor beta chains from one sample sequenced in a study of blood T cell repertoires in COVID-19. Profiling relied on immunoSEQ multiplex PCR, and the TCRdb table lists in-frame clones only, not all of them. The data show about 130,000 clones, with roughly 74% seen just once and less than 6.5% held by the top ten. The sample was peripheral blood. The receptors originated from a man aged 60 to 75 with acute or convalescent COVID-19.

The CDR3 region has the DNA TGTGCCAGCAGCCAAGGACAGCCCTATGGCTACACCTTC. The encoded protein is CASSQGQPYGYTF. The rearrangement links TRBV14 to TRBJ1-2; possible D gene TRBD1, 5 bases. The CDR3 contains 13 residues. Per the germline V gene, CDR1 is SGHDN and CDR2 is FVKESK. Between the trimmed V and J ends, which lost 1 base and 4 bases, there was a span of 7 bases.

The chain recombines TRBV29-1 with TRBJ2-1; 9 nucleotides agree with TRBD2. Losses at the gene ends were 2 bases for V and 15 bases for J; bases not matched to a gene: 8. The CDR3 is made up of 12 amino acids. CDR1 and CDR2 from the germline V gene are SQVTM and ANQGSEA. CDR3 DNA sequence: TGCAGCGTTGAATCTGGCGGGAGGGCCCCGTTCTTC. Its translation: CSVESGGRAPFF.

The genes are TRBV4-1 and TRBJ2-3; TRBD2 agrees at 12 bases. The CDR3 contains 16 residues. J lost 0 bases, V lost 4 bases, and 2 bases had no gene match. Germline loops: CDR1 MGHRA, CDR2 YSYEKL. The CDR3 DNA reads as TGCGCCAGCAGCCTTCTAGCGGGGGGGAGCACAGATACGCAGTATTTT. Translation gives CASSLLAGGSTDTQYF.

This chain uses TRBV7-3 with TRBJ2-2, with TRBD1 identical over 9 bases. The CDR3 spans 15 residues. V shed 2 bases, J shed 5 bases, and the junction held 3 bases outside the gene matches. Germline CDR1 SGHTA, CDR2 FQGTGA. CDR3 coding DNA: TGTGCCAGCAGCTTAGGAGGGACAGGGACCGGGGAGCTGTTTTTT. It yields the protein CASSLGGTGTGELFF. The full variable domain, completed using reference TRBV7-3 and TRBJ2-2, is GAGVSQTPSNKVTEKGKYVELRCDPISGHTALYWYRQSLGQGPEFLIYFQGTGAADDSGLPNDRFFAVRPEGSVSTLKIQRTERGDSAVYLCASSLGGTGTGELFFGEGSRLTVL.

V is TRBV19 and J is TRBJ1-1, with D perhaps matching TRBD1 (6 bases). The V gene's germline CDR1 is LNHDA and CDR2 SQIVND (reference sequence). Trimming shortened V by 7 bases and J by 4 bases, and 19 bases separated the two germline ends. This CDR3 spans 15 amino acids. This CDR3 reads CASTAPGGHRTEAFF. CDR3 bases: TGTGCCAGTACCGCCCCGGGGGGGCATCGCACTGAAGCTTTCTTT.

The chain is built from TRBV6-5 and TRBJ2-5, with TRBD2 matching over 11 bases. This CDR3 region has 13 residues. Per germline, CDR1 MNHEY and CDR2 SVGAGI. V trimming: 7 bases; J trimming: 5 bases; junction bases outside the gene matches: 3. The CDR3 DNA sequence: TGTGCCAGCAATCGACTAGCGGGGGAGACCCAGTACTTC. Protein: CASNRLAGETQYF.

This clone was counted between two and nine times. The CDR3 DNA follows: TGTGCCAGCATAGAACAGGGGATCGATGGCTACACCTTC. Translation: CASIEQGIDGYTF. The V and J genes are TRBV28 and TRBJ1-2, with 7 bases lining up with TRBD1. The CDR3 consists of 13 residues. V lost 7 bases and J lost 6; bases outside the gene matches: 8. From germline, CDR1 is MDHEN and CDR2 SYDVKM.

This chain joins TRBV7-8 and TRBJ2-7; D is perhaps TRBD2 (5 bases). The CDR3 has 13 residues. Trimming cost V 5 bases and J 0 bases, with 8 bases left between them. Germline V lookup: CDR1 SGHVS, CDR2 FQNEAQ. The CDR3 is CASSPLASYEQYF. The CDR3 region has the DNA TGTGCCAGCAGCCCGCTAGCCTCCTACGAGCAGTACTTC.

J is TRBJ1-4 and V is TRBV30; the D is unclear. This CDR3 has 14 amino acids. The V gene's germline CDR1 is GTSNPN and CDR2 SVGIG (reference sequence). Between the trimmed V and J ends, which lost 1 base and 10 bases, there was a span of 16 bases. The CDR3 loop reads CAWSEWGAERKLFF. The CDR3 nucleotides read TGTGCCTGGAGTGAATGGGGAGCGGAACGAAAACTGTTTTTT.